This T cell receptor beta chain appears in the sequencing data of a study of blood T cell repertoires in COVID-19. TCRdb's copy holds only in-frame clones and misses some; the assay was immunoSEQ multiplex PCR. This table holds over 150,000 clones, 80% to 90% found once. The V and J ends lost 2 bases and 5 bases respectively, with 12 bases between them. The CDR3 spans 14 residues. Per the germline V gene, CDR1 is GTSNPN and CDR2 is SVGIG (reference sequence). Material for sequencing was peripheral blood. The clonotype originates from a man aged 35-49 years with acute or convalescent COVID-19. The J gene is TRBJ1-4, the V gene TRBV30; a possible D gene is TRBD1 (6 bases). The CDR3 protein is CAWSHGGANEKLFF. The CDR3 nucleotides are TGTGCCTGGAGTCACGGGGGGGCAAATGAAAAACTGTTTTTT. Complete variable domain (other parts from reference TRBV30 and TRBJ1-4): SQTIHQWPATLVQPVGSPLSLECTVEGTSNPNLYWYRQAAGRGLQLLFYSVGIGQISSEVPQNLSASRPQDRQFILSSKKLLLSDSGFYLCAWSHGGANEKLFFGSGTQLSVL.